The 16 T cell receptor beta chains reported below all come from one sample, sequenced in a study of T cell repertoires in cytomegalovirus infection. These TCRs' antigens remain unknown. One entry per CDR3 protein results from TCRdb running MiXCR on the reads. Altogether 600,000 to 700,000 distinct CDR3 sequences are present, around 35% being singletons, with the ten largest covering 15% to 20%. The sample here was cultured PBMCs, taken from culture after CMV antigen stimulation. All receptors come from a human donor in good health (CMV status not recorded). Some clones in this sample may be carry-over from other donors' samples.

This clonotype was detected a few times. This chain connects TRBV7-2 to TRBJ2-7; D unclear. Between the trimmed V and J ends, which lost 3 bases and 6 bases, there was a span of 12 bases. The CDR3 contains 13 residues. Germline assignment: CDR1 SGHTA and CDR2 FQGNSA. The CDR3 nucleotides are TGTGCCAGCAGCTTTTCCATGAGAGGCGAGCAGTACTTC. This gives the protein CASSFSMRGEQYF.

This clonotype is a singleton in its sample. V is TRBV14 and J is TRBJ2-7, with D perhaps TRBD2 (6 bases). V was trimmed by 4 bases and J by 5 bases, leaving 27 bases between them. From germline, CDR1 is SGHDN and CDR2 FVKESK. This CDR3 has 18 residues. CDR3 amino acids: CASSPGLEQAPFVDEQYF. In DNA form, the CDR3 reads TGTGCCAGCAGCCCGGGACTGGAACAGGCTCCCTTTGTCGACGAGCAGTACTTC. Based on the CDR3 plus reference TRBV14 and TRBJ2-7, the full variable domain is EAGVTQFPSHSVIEKGQTVTLRCDPISGHDNLYWYRRVMGKEIKFLLHFVKESKQDESGMPNNRFLAERTGGTYSTLKVQPAELEDSGVYFCASSPGLEQAPFVDEQYFGPGTRLTVT.

The chain couples TRBV11-2 to TRBJ2-4; 8 positions match TRBD1. Trimming removed 6 bases from V and 1 base from J; junction bases left unmatched: 14. The germline CDR1 and CDR2 sequences are SGHAT and FQNNGV. This CDR3 is built from 18 residues. CDR3 protein: CASSSSGGFGEAKNIQYF. As DNA, the CDR3 is TGTGCCAGCAGTTCTTCAGGGGGCTTTGGTGAGGCCAAAAACATTCAGTACTTC.

The rearrangement joins TRBV7-9 to TRBJ1-5; 11 bases agree with TRBD1. This CDR3 has 17 residues. Germline CDR1 and CDR2: SEHNR and FQNEAQ (reference sequence). Trimming cost V 4 bases and J 1 base; bases outside gene matches: 6. CDR3 DNA sequence: TGTGCCAGCAGCTCCCAGGACAGGGGGCCAAGCAATCAGCCCCAGCATTTT. Translated: CASSSQDRGPSNQPQHF.

This rearrangement joins TRBV5-4 to TRBJ2-3; 12 positions match TRBD2. The germline gives CDR1 SGHNT, CDR2 YYREEE (reference sequence). The CDR3 contains 17 residues. V shed 2 bases and J 0 bases; nucleotides not matched to a gene: 4. The CDR3 nucleotides are TGTGCCAGCAGCTTCACTAGCGGGGGGCCTAGCACAGATACGCAGTATTTT. Its protein product is CASSFTSGGPSTDTQYF.

This clonotype was detected ten times or more. The chain joins TRBV7-2 to TRBJ2-1; 14 bases align to TRBD2. Germline CDR1 is SGHTA and CDR2 is FQGNSA. J lost 7 bases, V lost 1 base, and 9 bases had no gene match. CDR3 length: 18 amino acids. CDR3: CASSLVGTSGSTKNEQFF. For the CDR3, the DNA is TGTGCCAGCAGCTTAGTAGGGACTAGCGGGAGTACTAAGAATGAGCAGTTCTTC.

V gene TRBV5-6 combines with J gene TRBJ1-2; a possible D gene is TRBD1 (6 bases). CDR3 length: 14 residues. Germline V gives CDR1 SGHDT, CDR2 YYEEEE. Trimming removed 1 base at V and 5 bases at J, with 12 bases between. The CDR3: CASSLPQQGYGYTF. The DNA for the CDR3 is TGTGCCAGCAGCTTGCCTCAACAGGGTTATGGCTACACCTTC.

This chain connects TRBV6-1 to TRBJ2-2; 7 nucleotides agree with TRBD2. The CDR3 sequence is 17 residues long. Germline assignment: CDR1 MNHNS and CDR2 SASEGT. The J segment lost 5 bases and the V segment lost 2 bases, leaving 11 bases of the junction unmatched. CDR3 amino acids: CASSESPRAGVTGELFF. Written as DNA, the CDR3 is TGTGCCAGCAGTGAATCACCCCGTGCGGGAGTGACCGGGGAGCTGTTTTTT.

This clonotype showed up many times. The gene calls are TRBV7-2 and TRBJ1-2; 8 bases align to TRBD1. CDR1 is SGHTA, CDR2 FQGNSA, per germline. The CDR3 has 15 residues. The J segment lost 5 bases and the V segment lost 1 base, leaving 6 bases of the junction unmatched. The CDR3 coding sequence is TGTGCCAGCAGCTTAGAGGGACAGGAGTTTTATGGCTACACCTTC. Residues: CASSLEGQEFYGYTF.

This clonotype was detected only a few times. Here the CDR3 reads CASGSSGQETQYF. The CDR3 DNA follows: TGTGCTAGTGGCAGTAGCGGCCAAGAGACCCAGTACTTC. The genes are TRBV12-5 and TRBJ2-5, with a tentative D call TRBD2 (6 bases). V lost 6 bases and J lost 1, with 9 bases in between. This CDR3 comprises 13 residues. Germline assignment: CDR1 LGHNT and CDR2 FRNRAP.

The genes are TRBV5-4 and TRBJ1-2, with D unresolved. Germline V gene data show CDR1 as SGHNT and CDR2 as YYREEE (reference sequence). The CDR3 covers 16 residues. With 0 bases removed from V and 3 bases from J, the gap between germline ends came to 15 bases. The CDR3 DNA sequence: TGTGCCAGCAGCTTGGCCGTGAGGCAGGCGTACTATGGCTACACCTTC. Its translation: CASSLAVRQAYYGYTF.

This sequence joins TRBV4-1 and TRBJ2-5; D assignment may be TRBD1 or TRBD2 (5 bases each). Germline values: CDR1 MGHRA, CDR2 YSYEKL. The V end was cut by 4 bases, the J end by 5 bases, with 17 bases between. The CDR3 runs 15 residues. CDR3 region: CASSPLRGTTETQYF. The CDR3, as DNA: TGCGCCAGCAGCCCCCTCCGTGGGACGACGGAGACCCAGTACTTC.

This CDR3 reads CASSRTQGLGTEAFF. CDR3 in DNA: TGCGCCAGCAGCCGAACACAGGGTCTGGGCACTGAAGCTTTCTTT. V gene TRBV4-3 combines with J gene TRBJ1-1; weak D call: TRBD1 (6 bases). The CDR3 runs to 15 residues. Trimming pared 4 bases from V and 4 bases from J, leaving 16 bases between. CDR1 and CDR2 (germline): LGHNA, YSLEER.

As to this clonotype: One end of the junction varies from germline; a read error may be responsible. The chain recombines TRBV12-3 or TRBV12-4 with TRBJ2-3; D is uncertain. This CDR3 spans 11 amino acids. The CDR3 bases are TGTGCCAGCAGTTCCGGGCGGCAGCCCGACTTT. Translating it yields CASSSGRQPDF.

This clonotype was seen a single time. V and J are TRBV14 and TRBJ1-5; maybe TRBD1 (5 bases). Trimming took off 4 bases at V and 5 bases at J, with 9 bases between the two ends. The CDR3 is 13 amino acids. CDR1 and CDR2 (germline): SGHDN, FVKESK. CDR3 residues: CASSPDNHQPQHF. CDR3 in DNA: TGTGCCAGCAGCCCGGACAATCATCAGCCCCAGCATTTT.

This clonotype was recorded many times. The J gene is TRBJ1-2, the V gene TRBV7-2, with D possibly matching TRBD1 (5 bases). Trimming removed 5 bases from V and 2 bases from J, with 15 bases in between. Germline assignment: CDR1 SGHTA and CDR2 FQGNSA. CDR3 length equals 15 residues. CDR3 amino acids: CASSAAGTGNYGYTF. Written as DNA, the CDR3 is TGTGCCAGCAGCGCCGCCGGGACGGGGAACTATGGCTACACCTTC.